This TCR beta chain emerged from a study of blood T cell repertoires in COVID-19 (TCRdb year 2020). General notes on the study: Samples from collaborators originated in the United States, Italy and Spain and spanned both the acute and convalescent phases of COVID-19. Nearly every sample came with metadata listing a de-identified subject ID, COVID-19 status, age in years and sex. Where available, HLA class I and class II types were obtained from metadata supplied by the sample provider rather than from assay-based typing. The repertoires were made available in a free public database intended to serve as a resource for research on the immune response to SARS-CoV-2. The dataset comprised deeply sampled blood TCRbeta repertoires from subjects exposed to, actively infected with, or recovered from COVID-19. Samples came from the ongoing ImmuneRACE study (first 160 participants) plus 1,254 subjects from 6 global collaborators. The prospective study material was composed of cDNA or gDNA derived from T cells, B-cell-depleted T cells, or PBMCs.

TCRbeta CDR3 regions were amplified from genomic DNA by means of the immunoSEQ Assay, a bias-controlled multiplex PCR. The authors processed their data as follows. The number of nucleated cells in each sample was estimated from the amplification of reference gene primers within the assay. Sequence reads were collapsed and filtered to measure the absolute abundance of every unique TCRbeta CDR3 rearrangement. For each sample, productive Simpson clonality was calculated as the square root of Simpson's diversity index across productive rearrangements. TCRdb provides this immuneACCESS table in a form limited to in-frame rearrangements. Some clones are lacking; in checked studies, under half of them reflect an unresolved V gene, and why the rest are absent is not known. Clone size and V and J calls were adopted from that table, with D and trimming inferred from the DNA. The sample records about 320,000 clones, over 70% of which are singletons. The ten biggest clones cover about 1.2% of the sample.

The collaborating institutions used their own protocols to collect whole blood in K2EDTA tubes. For TCRbeta analysis, collaborators shipped samples as frozen whole blood, isolated PBMCs, or DNA extracted from either of those sample types. Results and caveats for the whole study, not just this receptor: How much clinical and demographic metadata was included differed by source and by participant, and the metadata was provided uncurated.

Turning to this clone: What antigen it recognizes has not been identified. No much larger clone exists at a distance of one base, and base qualities are not known.

V is pruned by 2 bases and J by 6 bases, leaving 5 bases of the junction without a gene match. The CDR3 numbers 14 residues from cysteine through phenylalanine. Of the read, only the CDR3 DNA is kept; its 42 bases are in frame from base 1. As encoded in the germline V gene, CDR1 is SGDLS while CDR2 is YYNGEE. The rearrangement combines TRBV9 with TRBJ1-1; TRBD1 agrees with 9 junctional bases. This clonotype was obtained from a woman aged 45 to 65 with acute or convalescent COVID-19. The source material was peripheral blood. The nucleotide sequence reads TGTGCCAGCAGCGTGGGGACAGGGTCTCCTGAAGCTTTCTTT. Its translation is CASSVGTGSPEAFF.